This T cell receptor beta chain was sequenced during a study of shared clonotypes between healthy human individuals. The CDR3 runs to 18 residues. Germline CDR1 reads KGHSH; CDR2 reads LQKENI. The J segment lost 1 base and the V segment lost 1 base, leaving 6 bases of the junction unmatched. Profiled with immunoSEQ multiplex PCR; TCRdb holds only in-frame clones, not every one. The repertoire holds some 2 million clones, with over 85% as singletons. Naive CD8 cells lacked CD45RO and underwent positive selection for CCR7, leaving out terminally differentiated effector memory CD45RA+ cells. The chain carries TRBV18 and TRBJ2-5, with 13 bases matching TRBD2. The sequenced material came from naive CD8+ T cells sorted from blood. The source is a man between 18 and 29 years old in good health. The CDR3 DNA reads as TGTGCCAGCTCACCACTCGGACTAGCGGGGGCTTTCCAAGAGACCCAGTACTTC. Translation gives CASSPLGLAGAFQETQYF.